Below are 17 T cell receptor beta chains sequenced from a single sample in a study of cytomegalovirus exposure and HLA in healthy donors. The PCR used 60 Vbeta and 13 Jbeta primers. Here immunoSEQ multiplex PCR was the method, and the copy in TCRdb shows in-frame clones only, minus some. This sample has approximately 190,000 clones, with over 80% found just once. Material for sequencing was PBMCs. These receptors were taken from a man in his forties in good health and CMV-seropositive.

The CDR3 loop is CASSSRDRKVYEQYF. The DNA of the CDR3 is TGTGCCAGCAGCAGCCGGGACAGGAAAGTCTACGAGCAGTACTTC. The V gene is TRBV5-6, the J gene TRBJ2-5, with TRBD1 matching over 8 bases. The J call may be faulty, since TRBJ2-7 better matches the DNA end. The CDR3 has 15 amino acids. CDR1 and CDR2 (germline): SGHDT, YYEEEE.

The V call is TRBV4-1, the J call TRBJ1-2; D is undetermined. Trimming cost V 0 bases and J 0 bases, with 11 bases left between them. Germline lookup yields CDR1 MGHRA and CDR2 YSYEKL. The CDR3 has 16 residues. CDR3 bases: TGCGCCAGCAGCCAAGACCCCCTCCCGTCTAACTATGGCTACACCTTC. Amino acids: CASSQDPLPSNYGYTF.

The gene calls are TRBV4-3 and TRBJ2-3; 7 nucleotides match TRBD1. After removal of 3 bases from V and 5 bases from J, the junction contained 2 bases not matched to a gene. Germline assignment: CDR1 LGHNA and CDR2 YSLEER. The CDR3 extends over 13 amino acids. Written as DNA, the CDR3 is TGCGCCAGCAGCCACCCAGGGGGAGATACGCAGTATTTT. It yields the protein CASSHPGGDTQYF.

This rearrangement joins TRBV2 to TRBJ2-1, with a possible D match to TRBD2 (5 bases). CDR1 and CDR2 from the germline V gene are SNHLY and FYNNEI. The CDR3 is 14 amino acids. V lost 2 bases and J lost 8, with 13 bases in between. Written as DNA, the CDR3 is TGTGCCAGCAGTGAACGGGGTCCCGCGTATGAGCAGTTCTTC. Encoded protein: CASSERGPAYEQFF.

The chain is built from TRBV18 and TRBJ2-5; tentative D call: TRBD2 (6 bases). There are 13 residues in the CDR3. The V end was cut by 5 bases, the J end by 4 bases, with 11 bases between. CDR1 is KGHSH, CDR2 LQKENI, per germline. CDR3 nucleotide sequence: TGTGCCAGCTCATTAAAGGAGGGAGAGACCCAGTACTTC. Translated, it gives CASSLKEGETQYF.

This clone appeared once. The chain joins TRBV4-3 to TRBJ2-5; D gene uncertain. The CDR3 totals 15 residues. The V end lost 0 bases, the J end lost 5 bases, and 13 bases lay between the germline ends. CDR1 and CDR2 (germline): LGHNA, YSLEER. CDR3 coding DNA: TGCGCCAGCAGCCAAGACCCCTCCTCCGGGGAGACCCAGTACTTC. Translation gives CASSQDPSSGETQYF.

The rearrangement uses TRBV5-6 and TRBJ2-5; 7 nucleotides align to TRBD1. V was clipped by 1 base and J by 5 bases; unmatched bases: 8. CDR1 is SGHDT and CDR2 is YYEEEE in the germline V gene. CDR3 length: 15 amino acids. The CDR3 sequence is CASSLNEGRGETQYF. The CDR3 nucleotides are TGTGCCAGCAGCTTGAACGAGGGCAGGGGGGAGACCCAGTACTTC.

The chain joins TRBV18 to TRBJ1-1; 9 nucleotides match TRBD1. The germline CDR1 and CDR2 sequences are KGHSH and LQKENI. The ends lost 4 bases at V and 4 bases at J; junction bases unmatched: 10. The CDR3 contains 16 residues. The CDR3 nucleotides read TGTGCCAGCTCACTGCGGACAGGGGCTTTCGGCACTGAAGCTTTCTTT. It encodes CASSLRTGAFGTEAFF.

A single count supports this clone. The V gene is TRBV25-1, the J gene TRBJ1-2; TRBD1 might be the D (6 bases). V was pared by 6 bases and J by 4 bases, with 15 bases between. The CDR3 covers 14 residues. Germline lookup yields CDR1 MGHDK and CDR2 SYGVNS. The CDR3 DNA follows: TGTGCCAGCAGCTGGGGGGGGGCCGGCTATGGCTACACCTTC. Its translation: CASSWGGAGYGYTF.

A note on this clone: The junction and the germline gene differ at one end; a read error may be behind it. Additional DNA sequences in this sample encode the identical CDR3. V gene TRBV6-5 combines with J gene TRBJ2-2, with D perhaps TRBD1 (6 bases). Germline V CDR1 and CDR2: MNHEY, SVGAGI. The CDR3 spans 12 residues. The CDR3, as DNA: TGTGCCAGCAGACAGGGAACCGGGGAGCTGTTCTTT. Protein product: CASRQGTGELFF.

The gene calls are TRBV21-1 and TRBJ2-2; TRBD2 is the table's D call, not checked against the DNA. TRBV21-1 is recorded as a pseudogene. The CDR3 has 15 residues. The CDR3 is CASSKDPTNTGELFF. The CDR3 DNA is TGTGCCAGCAGCAAAGATCCTACCAACACCGGGGAGCTGTTTTTT.

The V gene is TRBV30, the J gene TRBJ1-1; perhaps TRBD1 as D (5 bases). Trimming removed 2 bases at V and 1 base at J, with 8 bases between. CDR1 GTSNPN and CDR2 SVGIG come from the germline V gene (reference sequence). CDR3 length equals 13 residues. The DNA of the CDR3 is TGTGCCTGGAGTAAAGGGGCGAACACTGAAGCTTTCTTT. Protein sequence: CAWSKGANTEAFF.

This chain connects TRBV5-4 to TRBJ1-6; weak D call: TRBD1 (5 bases). CDR1 and CDR2 from the germline V gene are SGHNT and YYREEE (reference sequence). The CDR3 runs to 16 residues. V was pared by 4 bases and J by 10 bases, with 21 bases between. This CDR3 is CASSPDYRGIGSPLHF. The CDR3 DNA follows: TGTGCCAGCAGCCCGGATTATCGGGGGATAGGGTCACCCCTCCACTTT.

The V call is TRBV11-3, the J call TRBJ2-2, with 8 bases that match TRBD2. The V gene's germline CDR1 is SGHNT and CDR2 YENEEA. V trimming: 2 bases; J trimming: 4 bases; junction bases outside the gene matches: 9. This CDR3 is 17 amino acids long. Here the CDR3 DNA reads TGTGCCAGCAGCTTACCCCGGGGGGCGGGAGGCACCGGGGAGCTGTTTTTT. Amino acids: CASSLPRGAGGTGELFF.

The table lists this clone with a count of one. This sequence joins TRBV7-2 and TRBJ1-6; 9 bases fit TRBD1. CDR3 size: 14 residues. With V trimmed by 5 bases and J by 6 bases, 2 bases remained unmatched. Germline assignment: CDR1 SGHTA and CDR2 FQGNSA. The CDR3 DNA is TGTGCCAGCAGCGCGGGACAGGGTAATTCACCCCTCCACTTT. Amino acid sequence: CASSAGQGNSPLHF. Drawing the rest from reference TRBV7-2 and TRBJ1-6, the complete variable domain is GAGVSQSPSNKVTEKGKDVELRCDPISGHTALYWYRQSLGQGLEFLIYFQGNSAPDKSGLPSDRFSAERTGGSVSTLTIQRTQQEDSAVYLCASSAGQGNSPLHFGNGTRLTVT.

The genes are TRBV29-1 and TRBJ2-2, with TRBD2 matching over 8 bases. V shed 4 bases and J 3 bases; nucleotides not matched to a gene: 7. Germline V CDR1 and CDR2: SQVTM, ANQGSEA. There are 15 residues in the CDR3. The DNA for the CDR3 is TGCAGCGTTGCGGGAACGGGGGGGTACACCGGGGAGCTGTTTTTT. Protein: CSVAGTGGYTGELFF.

The CDR3 is CASTSVGVGSTDTQYF. The DNA of the CDR3 is TGTGCCAGCACCTCCGTCGGGGTCGGAAGCACAGATACGCAGTATTTT. The genes are TRBV28 and TRBJ2-3, with D possibly TRBD2 on 5 matching bases. Deletions cut 7 bases from V and 0 bases from J, with 17 bases between. Germline V CDR1 and CDR2: MDHEN, SYDVKM. There are 16 residues in the CDR3. The variable domain in full, with the rest retrieved from reference TRBV28 and TRBJ2-3, is DVKVTQSSRYLVKRTGEKVFLECVQDMDHENMFWYRQDPGLGLRLIYFSYDVKMKEKGDIPEGYSVSREKKERFSLILESASTNQTSMYLCASTSVGVGSTDTQYFGPGTRLTVL.